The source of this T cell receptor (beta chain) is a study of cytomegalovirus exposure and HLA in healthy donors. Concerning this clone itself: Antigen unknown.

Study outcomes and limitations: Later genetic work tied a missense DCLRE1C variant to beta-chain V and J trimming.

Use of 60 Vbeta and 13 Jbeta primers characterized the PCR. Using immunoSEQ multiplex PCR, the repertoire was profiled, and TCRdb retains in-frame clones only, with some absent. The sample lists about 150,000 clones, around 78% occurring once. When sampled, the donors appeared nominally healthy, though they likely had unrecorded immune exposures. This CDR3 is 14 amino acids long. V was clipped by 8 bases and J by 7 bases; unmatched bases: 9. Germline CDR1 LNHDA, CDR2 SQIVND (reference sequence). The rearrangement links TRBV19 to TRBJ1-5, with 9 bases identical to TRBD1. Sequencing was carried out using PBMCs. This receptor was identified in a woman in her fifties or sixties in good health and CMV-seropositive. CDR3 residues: CASATGGKGQPQHF. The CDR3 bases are TGTGCCAGTGCGACAGGGGGTAAAGGCCAGCCCCAGCATTTT.